This T cell receptor beta chain appears in the sequencing data of a study of T cell repertoires in cytomegalovirus infection. Overall study: Signatures in public TCR beta sequences pointed to both CMV infection and matching HLA type.

The CDR3 has 16 residues. Germline CDR1 reads ENHRY; CDR2 reads SYGVKD. V was cut by 2 bases and J by 4 bases, with 12 bases left in between. This clonotype was picked up a small number of times. Its specificity is not known. Study-wide results and caveats: In two of eight donors, the top clonotype was HLA-C-restricted CMV-specific. People with CMV and the relevant HLA were identified by cumulative public TCR beta family frequency.

TCRdb ran MiXCR on the reads and lists one entry per CDR3 protein. The data contain approximately 74,000 distinct CDR3 sequences, 35% to 50% of them seen just once; the ten biggest clones take up approximately 93%. This sequence originates from a human donor in good health (CMV status not recorded). Some clones in this sample may be carry-over from other donors' samples. The sequenced sample was CD8+ T cells from cultured PBMCs, obtained from culture after CMV antigen stimulation. This rearrangement joins TRBV10-3 to TRBJ2-6; perhaps TRBD1 as D (5 bases). CDR3: CAISEDPAGGANVLTF. The CDR3 nucleotides are TGTGCCATCAGTGAGGACCCGGCAGGGGGGGCCAACGTCCTGACTTTC.